One sample yielded the 22 T cell receptor beta chains listed below, sequenced in a study of PD-L1 blockade in urothelial cancer. The time point: peripheral blood 6 weeks after treatment start. Assay: immunoSEQ multiplex PCR; the TCRdb copy retains only in-frame clones and omits some. The table has 75,000 to 100,000 clones, less than 90% seen once. This specimen consisted of PBMCs, obtained around atezolizumab (anti-PD-L1) treatment. The receptors come from a man between 70 and 80 years old with urothelial cancer.

The gene calls are TRBV11-3 and TRBJ1-1; D is uncertain. The V end lost 4 bases, the J end lost 1 base, and 7 bases lay between the germline ends. In germline, CDR1 is SGHNT, CDR2 YENEEA. The CDR3 is 13 amino acids. The CDR3 here is CASSWAENTEAFF. The CDR3 DNA reads TGTGCCAGCAGCTGGGCAGAGAACACTGAAGCTTTCTTT. Full variable domain (outside the CDR3, taken from reference TRBV11-3 and TRBJ1-1): EAGVVQSPRYKIIEKKQPVAFWCNPISGHNTLYWYLQNLGQGPELLIRYENEEAVDDSQLPKDRFSAERLKGVDSTLKIQPAELGDSAVYLCASSWAENTEAFFGQGTRLTVV.

The chain recombines TRBV30 with TRBJ1-2, with 12 positions matching TRBD1. Unmatched junction bases numbered 8, after V lost 2 bases and J lost 7 bases. This CDR3 has 15 residues. Per the germline V gene, CDR1 is GTSNPN and CDR2 is SVGIG (reference sequence). The CDR3 here is CAWSPPGQGAFGYTF. In DNA form, the CDR3 reads TGTGCCTGGAGTCCACCGGGACAGGGGGCTTTTGGCTACACCTTC.

The chain links TRBV7-2 to TRBJ2-7, with D possibly TRBD2 on 5 matching bases. CDR3 length: 14 residues. The germline V gene encodes CDR1 SGHTA and CDR2 FQGNSA. V shed 1 base and J shed 0 bases, with 7 bases lying between them. The CDR3 loop is CASSLVANSYEQYF. DNA of the CDR3: TGTGCCAGCAGCTTAGTAGCGAACTCCTACGAGCAGTACTTC. The full variable domain, rest sourced from reference TRBV7-2 and TRBJ2-7, is GAGVSQSPSNKVTEKGKDVELRCDPISGHTALYWYRQSLGQGLEFLIYFQGNSAPDKSGLPSDRFSAERTGGSVSTLTIQRTQQEDSAVYLCASSLVANSYEQYFGPGTRLTVT.

The chain combines TRBV30 with TRBJ2-3; 11 nucleotides align to TRBD2. The CDR3 contains 14 residues. Germline V gene lookup returns CDR1 GTSNPN and CDR2 SVGIG (reference sequence). J lost 4 bases, V lost 3 bases, and 3 bases had no gene match. DNA of the CDR3: TGTGCCTGGAGCGGGACTAGCGGACCAGATACGCAGTATTTT. Protein product: CAWSGTSGPDTQYF.

This chain uses TRBV6-1 with TRBJ2-3; 10 bases fit TRBD1. The CDR3 has 16 residues. The ends lost 2 bases at V and 11 bases at J; junction bases unmatched: 13. Germline loops: CDR1 MNHNS, CDR2 SASEGT. Here the CDR3 DNA reads TGTGCCAGCAGTGAACAGACAGGGGGCGCTCCCGGGGGGCAGTATTTT. Its protein product is CASSEQTGGAPGGQYF.

The genes are TRBV29-1 and TRBJ2-7, with 7 positions matching TRBD1. V shed 7 bases and J 3 bases; nucleotides not matched to a gene: 12. The CDR3 extends over 14 amino acids. Germline V gives CDR1 SQVTM, CDR2 ANQGSEA. The CDR3 DNA is TGCAGCGCTTCCGGGACAGATCAACACTACGAGCAGTACTTC. Protein sequence: CSASGTDQHYEQYF.

The chain carries TRBV7-7 and TRBJ2-3, with 9 bases matching TRBD1. The CDR3 is made up of 15 amino acids. Germline lookup yields CDR1 SSHAT and CDR2 FNYEAQ (reference sequence). Trimming removed 5 bases from V and 5 bases from J; junction bases left unmatched: 8. CDR3 DNA: TGTGCCAGCAGCAGGGGACAGGGAGAAGGAGATACGCAGTATTTT. This translates into CASSRGQGEGDTQYF.

The chain combines TRBV4-1 with TRBJ2-5; no reliable D call. V was shortened by 5 bases and J by 5 bases, with 9 bases between the two germline ends. CDR1 is MGHRA and CDR2 is YSYEKL in the germline V gene. This CDR3 has 12 residues. The CDR3 spells CASSEFGETQYF. In nucleotides, the CDR3 is TGCGCCAGCAGCGAGTTCGGGGAGACCCAGTACTTC.

The chain has TRBV7-2 and TRBJ1-4; 8 bases are a match to TRBD1. Per germline, CDR1 SGHTA and CDR2 FQGNSA. V gave up 4 bases and J gave up 8 bases; unmatched junction bases: 9. This CDR3 is 15 amino acids long. Here the CDR3 reads CASSSRGPSQEKLFF. The CDR3 coding sequence is TGTGCCAGCAGCTCCAGGGGGCCCTCTCAAGAAAAACTGTTTTTT.

This rearrangement joins TRBV6-6 to TRBJ2-1; possibly TRBD2 for D (5 bases). The CDR3 consists of 15 residues. Between the trimmed V and J ends, which lost 6 bases and 0 bases, there was a span of 12 bases. Germline V gene sequence: CDR1 MNHNY, CDR2 SVGAGI (reference sequence). The CDR3: CASRGRGDSYNEQFF. CDR3 DNA: TGTGCCAGCAGGGGTCGGGGAGACTCCTACAATGAGCAGTTCTTC.

The CDR3 spells CASSQGLARIDTQYF. In nucleotides, the CDR3 is TGTGCCAGCAGCCAGGGACTAGCTAGGATAGATACGCAGTATTTT. The V and J genes are TRBV7-8 and TRBJ2-3, with TRBD2 identical over 9 bases. Unmatched junction bases numbered 8, after V lost 5 bases and J lost 5 bases. The CDR3 runs 15 residues. Germline-derived CDR1 and CDR2 are SGHVS and FQNEAQ.

The V and J genes are TRBV9 and TRBJ2-1, with D possibly matching TRBD1 (5 bases). CDR3 size: 14 residues. The V gene lost 0 bases and the J gene lost 10 bases, with 14 bases spanning the gap. Germline V lookup: CDR1 SGDLS, CDR2 YYNGEE. CDR3 region: CASSVGTQAGEQFF. CDR3 nucleotides: TGTGCCAGCAGCGTAGGGACCCAGGCAGGGGAGCAGTTCTTC. Complete variable domain (other parts from reference TRBV9 and TRBJ2-1): DSGVTQTPKHLITATGQRVTLRCSPRSGDLSVYWYQQSLDQGLQFLIQYYNGEERAKGNILERFSAQQFPDLHSELNLSSLELGDSALYFCASSVGTQAGEQFFGPGTRLTVL.

The rearrangement uses TRBV7-9 and TRBJ2-5; 7 nucleotides align to TRBD2. The CDR3 sequence is 15 residues long. Germline CDR1 SEHNR, CDR2 FQNEAQ (reference sequence). J lost 1 base, V lost 1 base, and 3 bases had no gene match. The CDR3 loop reads CASSLGSGPQETQYF. The CDR3 nucleotides read TGTGCCAGCAGCTTAGGTAGCGGGCCCCAAGAGACCCAGTACTTC.

In the case of this clone: This specimen includes other DNA sequences encoding the same CDR3. This chain uses TRBV7-9 with TRBJ2-2; 9 bases agree with TRBD1. The CDR3 extends over 14 amino acids. CDR1 and CDR2 from the germline V gene are SEHNR and FQNEAQ (reference sequence). V trimming: 3 bases; J trimming: 5 bases; junction bases outside the gene matches: 1. The CDR3 DNA follows: TGTGCCAGCAGCTTGACAGGGGGAACCGGGGAGCTGTTTTTT. Residues: CASSLTGGTGELFF. Full variable domain (remainder filled in from reference TRBV7-9 and TRBJ2-2): DTGVSQNPRHKITKRGQNVTFRCDPISEHNRLYWYRQTLGQGPEFLTYFQNEAQLEKSRLLSDRFSAERPKGSFSTLEIQRTEQGDSAMYLCASSLTGGTGELFFGEGSRLTVL.

This chain uses TRBV7-3 with TRBJ2-5; TRBD2 aligns across 11 bases. V lost 2 bases and J lost 4; bases outside the gene matches: 9. In germline, CDR1 is SGHTA, CDR2 FQGTGA. The CDR3 has 17 residues. The CDR3 DNA sequence: TGTGCCAGCAGCTTATCCTCATTAGCGGGGGGGCGAGAGACCCAGTACTTC. It codes for CASSLSSLAGGRETQYF.

The J gene is TRBJ1-2, the V gene TRBV13; the match to TRBD1 covers 8 bases. This CDR3 spans 14 amino acids. After removal of 5 bases from V and 8 bases from J, the junction contained 10 bases not matched to a gene. Germline V gene lookup returns CDR1 PRHDT and CDR2 FYEKMQ (reference sequence). CDR3 sequence (DNA): TGTGCCAGCAGCCGGACAGGGAATACTATGGGCTACACCTTC. It encodes CASSRTGNTMGYTF.

The J gene is TRBJ2-1, the V gene TRBV7-3; 7 bases map to TRBD2. The CDR3 is 15 residues long. The germline CDR1 and CDR2 sequences are SGHTA and FQGTGA. Trimming at V came to 3 bases and at J to 0 bases, leaving 2 bases not matched to a gene. The CDR3 reads CASSFTSDSYNEQFF. In DNA form, the CDR3 reads TGTGCCAGCAGCTTTACTAGCGACTCCTACAATGAGCAGTTCTTC.

The chain has TRBV4-1 and TRBJ2-1; D unclear. This CDR3 is built from 16 residues. Germline CDR1 and CDR2: MGHRA and YSYEKL. Deletions cut 0 bases from V and 6 bases from J, with 15 bases between. The CDR3 region has the DNA TGCGCCAGCAGCCAAGACGGCGCGGCGCTCGGCAATGAGCAGTTCTTC. Amino acid sequence: CASSQDGAALGNEQFF.

This clone occurred many times. The CDR3 sequence: CASTVGGEGTGELFF. In DNA, the CDR3 is TGTGCCAGCACCGTTGGGGGGGAGGGCACCGGGGAGCTGTTTTTT. The chain is built from TRBV27 and TRBJ2-2; 7 nucleotides agree with TRBD2. CDR1 and CDR2 (germline): MNHEY, SMNVEV (reference sequence). The CDR3 is 15 amino acids. Trimming at V came to 7 bases and at J to 4 bases, leaving 9 bases not matched to a gene.

This chain links TRBV5-1 with TRBJ2-7; 7 bases are a match to TRBD1. This CDR3 has 14 residues. The junction had 8 bases not matched to a gene; V was cut back by 1 base and J by 7 bases. Germline V gene data show CDR1 as SGHRS and CDR2 as YFSETQ. In DNA form, the CDR3 reads TGCGCCAGCAGCTTGTCCCGACAGGGCGGGGAGCAGTACTTC. It codes for CASSLSRQGGEQYF.

The chain links TRBV6-1 to TRBJ1-5; 8 nucleotides match TRBD1. V trimming: 3 bases; J trimming: 7 bases; junction bases outside the gene matches: 5. CDR3 length: 14 residues. Looked up from germline, CDR1 is MNHNS and CDR2 is SASEGT. The CDR3 DNA reads TGTGCCAGCAGTGAGGCAGGGGGCGGACAGCCCCAGCATTTT. Its translation is CASSEAGGGQPQHF.

The chain has TRBV11-2 and TRBJ2-5; 7 nucleotides agree with TRBD1. The ends lost 3 bases at V and 3 bases at J; junction bases unmatched: 4. This CDR3 has 14 amino acids. Germline V gives CDR1 SGHAT, CDR2 FQNNGV. Written as DNA, the CDR3 is TGTGCCAGCAGCTTTTCCGGGACAGAAGAGACCCAGTACTTC. It codes for CASSFSGTEETQYF.